Included here is one T cell receptor (beta chain) sequence, with context. Its antigen is unknown. Cultured CD4+ T cell DNA underwent sequencing with the Oncomine TCR Beta short-read assay. MiXCR, applied by TCRdb to the PCR reads, yields one record per CDR3 protein. The data contain 15,000 to 20,000 distinct CDR3 sequences, over 55% of them singletons. Stated treatment: roughly 10-day PBMC culture with coronavirus spike peptide pools or control peptides (ViraFEST assay). Investigators isolated CD4+ T cells by negative selection after about 10 days of culture. The entry originates in a study of vaccination and CD4 T cells after COVID-19. Study-wide findings and caveats: Vaccine-specific clones numbering 304 of 307 showed spike mono-reactivity in convalescent patients. SARS-CoV-2-reactive clonotype medians increased from around 21 to 38, not significantly.

Sequenced sample: CD4+ T cells from blood, cultured in vitro. This sequence originates from a human donor who had recovered from COVID-19.

The DNA of the CDR3 is TGCAGTGCTAGGGGGACTCACAATAATTCACCCCTCCACTTT. Translation: CSARGTHNNSPLHF. The chain joins TRBV20-1 to TRBJ1-6; perhaps TRBD1 as D (5 bases). The V gene lost 3 bases and the J gene lost 5 bases, with 11 bases spanning the gap. The CDR3 is made up of 14 amino acids. The germline V gene encodes CDR1 DFQATT and CDR2 SNEGSKA (reference sequence).